Following are 29 T cell receptor beta chains from one sample sequenced in a study of blood T cell repertoires in COVID-19 (dated by TCRdb to 2019 to 2021). Receptor amplification or capture employed the immunoSEQ multiplex PCR assay. TCRdb took this table from immuneACCESS and kept in-frame rearrangements with V and J called. Such tables lack part of the clones; where checked against another copy, unresolved V genes explain under half of the gap, and the rest is unexplained. The sample records 67,000 or so clones, about four fifths of which are singletons. Approximately 0.8% of the sample lies in the top ten. The specimen sequenced was peripheral blood. Source of these receptors: a woman in her 70s with acute or convalescent COVID-19.

J is TRBJ1-2 and V is TRBV2; D ambiguous. Trimming took off 7 bases at V and 5 bases at J, with 20 bases between the two ends. CDR1 SNHLY and CDR2 FYNNEI come from the germline V gene. The CDR3 runs to 15 residues. CDR3 protein: CASTPFPRAEYGYTF. The CDR3 DNA is TGTGCCAGCACCCCCTTTCCGCGGGCTGAGTATGGCTACACCTTC.

The V call is TRBV5-1, the J call TRBJ1-4; TRBD1 agrees at 10 bases. This CDR3 contains 17 residues. With V trimmed by 0 bases and J by 7 bases, 9 bases remained unmatched. Per the germline V gene, CDR1 is SGHRS and CDR2 is YFSETQ. The CDR3, as DNA: TGCGCCAGCAGCTTGGATTATGGGACAGGGGAAGGTGAAAAACTGTTTTTT. Translated: CASSLDYGTGEGEKLFF. The full variable domain, in which reference TRBV5-1 and TRBJ1-4 provide the parts outside the CDR3, is KAGVTQTPRYLIKTRGQQVTLSCSPISGHRSVSWYQQTPGQGLQFLFEYFSETQRNKGNFPGRFSGRQFSNSRSEMNVSTLELGDSALYLCASSLDYGTGEGEKLFFGSGTQLSVL.

The gene calls are TRBV30 and TRBJ1-2; weak D call: TRBD1 (5 bases). Germline V gene lookup returns CDR1 GTSNPN and CDR2 SVGIG (reference sequence). This CDR3 region has 13 residues. V lost 0 bases to trimming and J lost 6 bases, with 11 bases between them. The CDR3: CAWSVQAGNGYTF. CDR3 nucleotide sequence: TGTGCCTGGAGTGTACAAGCAGGGAATGGCTACACCTTC.

This clone was detected only a few times. V and J are TRBV5-4 and TRBJ1-4, with D perhaps TRBD1 (5 bases). The CDR3 is 16 residues long. The V and J ends lost 0 bases and 3 bases respectively, with 12 bases between them. CDR1 SGHNT and CDR2 YYREEE come from the germline V gene (reference sequence). Here the CDR3 reads CASSLGQDTSNEKLFF. CDR3 coding DNA: TGTGCCAGCAGCTTGGGGCAGGACACGTCTAATGAAAAACTGTTTTTT. Supplemented by reference TRBV5-4 and TRBJ1-4, the full variable domain reads ETGVTQSPTHLIKTRGQQVTLRCSSQSGHNTVSWYQQALGQGPQFIFQYYREEENGRGNFPPRFSGLQFPNYSSELNVNALELDDSALYLCASSLGQDTSNEKLFFGSGTQLSVL.

The chain couples TRBV5-1 to TRBJ2-2; TRBD2 agrees at 11 bases. Germline CDR1 is SGHRS and CDR2 is YFSETQ. After removal of 5 bases from V and 2 bases from J, the junction contained 2 bases not matched to a gene. This CDR3 spans 15 amino acids. The CDR3: CASRGLAANTGELFF. The CDR3 DNA reads as TGCGCCAGCAGGGGACTAGCGGCCAACACCGGGGAGCTGTTTTTT.

The CDR3 region is CASSLGAGPSYEQYF. The CDR3 DNA reads as TGTGCCAGCAGCTTGGGAGCGGGGCCGTCCTACGAGCAGTACTTC. The chain has TRBV5-4 and TRBJ2-7, with 7 bases identical to TRBD2. Germline V gene data show CDR1 as SGHNT and CDR2 as YYREEE (reference sequence). V trimming: 0 bases; J trimming: 1 base; junction bases outside the gene matches: 4. This CDR3 is 15 amino acids long.

V and J are TRBV20-1 and TRBJ1-2; D is perhaps TRBD1 (6 bases). The CDR3 covers 11 residues. The germline V gene encodes CDR1 DFQATT and CDR2 SNEGSKA (reference sequence). This CDR3 is CRAGDGDGYTF. The CDR3 nucleotides are TGCAGGGCAGGGGACGGTGATGGCTACACCTTC.

This clone was seen a handful of times. The chain employs TRBV20-1 and TRBJ1-4; D remains ambiguous. Germline CDR1 reads DFQATT; CDR2 reads SNEGSKA (reference sequence). Trimming removed 3 bases from V and 8 bases from J, with 10 bases in between. CDR3 length: 12 amino acids. For the CDR3, the DNA is TGCAGTGCTAGTGGGTCGGGGGAAAAACTGTTTTTT. Amino acids: CSASGSGEKLFF.

A single count supports this clone. Other nucleotide sequences in the sample specify the same CDR3. The chain is built from TRBV9 and TRBJ2-1; possible D gene TRBD2, 7 bases. V lost 2 bases and J 4 bases, leaving 16 bases between the germline ends. The CDR3 contains 16 residues. The germline gives CDR1 SGDLS, CDR2 YYNGEE. This CDR3 reads CASSVGGQGGYNEQFF. The DNA for the CDR3 is TGTGCCAGCAGCGTCGGGGGGCAGGGTGGGTACAATGAGCAGTTCTTC.

The genes are TRBV7-2 and TRBJ2-3; 7 positions agree with TRBD1. V trimming: 0 bases; J trimming: 2 bases; junction bases outside the gene matches: 5. This CDR3 region has 16 residues. Germline CDR1 is SGHTA and CDR2 is FQGNSA. CDR3: CASSLARGQVTDTQYF. CDR3 DNA: TGTGCCAGCAGCTTAGCCCGTGGACAGGTCACAGATACGCAGTATTTT.

The V gene is TRBV3-1 (or the pseudogene TRBV3-2), the J gene TRBJ2-1; 11 bases map to TRBD2. Germline-derived CDR1 and CDR2 are LGHDT and YNNKEL (reference sequence). V was clipped by 3 bases and J by 4 bases; unmatched bases: 17. CDR3 length: 20 amino acids. The CDR3 region has the DNA TGTGCCAGCAGCCATCGGAATAGCGGGGGGGACATCGATCTATACAATGAGCAGTTCTTC. Amino acid sequence: CASSHRNSGGDIDLYNEQFF.

The CDR3 loop is CASSYSGGRRNQPQHF. Written as DNA, the CDR3 is TGTGCCAGCAGTTACTCGGGAGGCAGGCGAAATCAGCCCCAGCATTTT. The rearrangement links TRBV6-2 or TRBV6-3 to TRBJ1-5; D is undetermined. V was shortened by 0 bases and J by 4 bases, with 13 bases between the two germline ends. Germline lookup yields CDR1 MNHEY and CDR2 SVGEGT. CDR3 size: 16 residues.

The chain is built from TRBV7-9 and TRBJ1-6; 7 bases agree with TRBD1. The V and J ends lost 4 bases and 6 bases, in that order; junction bases with no gene match: 15. This CDR3 has 18 residues. Germline V CDR1 and CDR2: SEHNR, FQNEAQ (reference sequence). In nucleotides, the CDR3 is TGTGCCAGCAGCTCAGCCGTGGTTGGGGACAGCCCTAATTCACCCCTCCACTTT. Translated, it gives CASSSAVVGDSPNSPLHF.

This clone was recorded once. This rearrangement joins TRBV11-2 to TRBJ1-4; D remains unclear. Per the germline V gene, CDR1 is SGHAT and CDR2 is FQNNGV. V was pared by 3 bases and J by 6 bases, with 14 bases between. This CDR3 has 15 residues. In DNA form, the CDR3 reads TGTGCCAGCAGCTTTACGAGCGGGTGGGATGAAAAACTGTTTTTT. Translated, it gives CASSFTSGWDEKLFF.

This chain connects TRBV12-3 or TRBV12-4 to TRBJ2-5, with a weak D call TRBD1 (6 bases). CDR3 length: 13 residues. Trimming removed 1 base at V and 4 bases at J, with 7 bases between. The CDR3 DNA is TGTGCCAGCAGTTTAGGAGGGGGAGAGACCCAGTACTTC. Encoded protein: CASSLGGGETQYF.

The chain couples TRBV9 to TRBJ2-1; D is undetermined. V was clipped by 4 bases and J by 0 bases, with 14 bases between them. There are 16 residues in the CDR3. The V gene's germline CDR1 is SGDLS and CDR2 YYNGEE. The CDR3 sequence is CASSPLEMSSYNEQFF. CDR3 in DNA: TGTGCCAGCAGCCCTCTAGAGATGAGCTCCTACAATGAGCAGTTCTTC.

This clone was detected only once. The J gene is TRBJ1-3, the V gene TRBV28; no clear D gene. V gave up 4 bases and J gave up 4 bases, with 14 bases separating them. Germline CDR1 and CDR2: MDHEN and SYDVKM. The CDR3 sequence is 15 residues long. CDR3 residues: CASSSDGLPGNTIYF. The DNA of the CDR3 is TGTGCCAGCAGTTCTGACGGACTACCAGGAAACACCATATATTTT.

The chain carries TRBV5-4 and TRBJ2-5; 8 bases are shared with TRBD2. The V segment lost 3 bases and the J segment 1 base; nucleotides outside the gene matches: 2. The CDR3 runs to 14 residues. Germline CDR1 reads SGHNT; CDR2 reads YYREEE (reference sequence). Here the CDR3 reads CASSSTSAQETQYF. CDR3 sequence (DNA): TGTGCCAGCAGCTCGACTAGCGCCCAAGAGACCCAGTACTTC.

V and J are TRBV27 and TRBJ2-5; D may be TRBD2 (5 bases). CDR3 length: 16 residues. Germline V gene data show CDR1 as MNHEY and CDR2 as SMNVEV (reference sequence). Trimming removed 3 bases from V and 9 bases from J, with 23 bases in between. CDR3 DNA sequence: TGTGCCAGCAGTTTCTCCGGACTCTCGCCTCTAGTGGCCCAGTACTTC. The encoded protein is CASSFSGLSPLVAQYF.

This rearrangement joins TRBV15 to TRBJ2-7; 10 nucleotides match TRBD1. This CDR3 comprises 15 residues. Losses at the gene ends were 1 base for V and 6 bases for J; bases not matched to a gene: 6. Looked up from germline, CDR1 is LNHNV and CDR2 is YYDKDF (reference sequence). The CDR3 DNA sequence: TGTGCCACCAGCAGAGGTGGGACAGGGGCCCTCGAGCAGTACTTC. As protein: CATSRGGTGALEQYF.

The genes are TRBV20-1 and TRBJ1-1, with a weak D call TRBD1 (5 bases). The CDR3 runs 11 residues. Germline loops: CDR1 DFQATT, CDR2 SNEGSKA (reference sequence). Trimming cost V 5 bases and J 11 bases, with 15 bases left between them. In DNA, the CDR3 is TGCAGTGCTCCTCAACAGGACGGGGCTTTCTTT. Translated: CSAPQQDGAFF.

The CDR3, as DNA: TGTGCCAGCAGCGTCGGGAGGCCGGCCCAATTGGGGGCGAATGAGCAGTTCTTC. Translated, it gives CASSVGRPAQLGANEQFF. The genes are TRBV9 and TRBJ2-1; D is perhaps TRBD2 (7 bases). The CDR3 totals 18 residues. Trimming removed 2 bases from V and 7 bases from J, with 25 bases in between. The V gene's germline CDR1 is SGDLS and CDR2 YYNGEE.

The chain uses TRBV20-1 and TRBJ2-7, with TRBD1 identical over 8 bases. CDR1 and CDR2 (germline): DFQATT, SNEGSKA (reference sequence). Trimming cost V 3 bases and J 5 bases; bases outside gene matches: 9. The CDR3 length is 14 residues. CDR3 nucleotide sequence: TGCAGTGCTAGTACCCGACAGGGGTTCAACGAGCAGTACTTC. Its translation is CSASTRQGFNEQYF.

V is TRBV28 and J is TRBJ1-2; 7 positions agree with TRBD1. The V gene end was trimmed by 6 bases and the J gene end by 0 bases; junction bases not matched to a gene: 4. The CDR3 spans 14 residues. Germline V gene lookup returns CDR1 MDHEN and CDR2 SYDVKM. The CDR3 loop reads CASRTTGSNYGYTF. As DNA, the CDR3 is TGTGCCAGCAGAACGACAGGGTCTAACTATGGCTACACCTTC.

The rearrangement uses TRBV19 and TRBJ1-5; 10 positions match TRBD1. Trimming at V came to 7 bases and at J to 9 bases, leaving 12 bases not matched to a gene. The length of the CDR3 is 15 residues. Germline values: CDR1 LNHDA, CDR2 SQIVND (reference sequence). Here the CDR3 DNA reads TGTGCCAGTATCGCCGGACAGGGGGGACCAGGGCCCCAGCATTTT. It translates to CASIAGQGGPGPQHF.

The chain is built from TRBV2 and TRBJ2-4; the D gene is possibly TRBD1 (6 bases). The CDR3 consists of 13 residues. The V and J ends lost 4 bases and 6 bases respectively, with 10 bases between them. The germline V gene encodes CDR1 SNHLY and CDR2 FYNNEI. The DNA for the CDR3 is TGTGCCAGCAGTGGGACAGTCGGAAACATTCAGTACTTC. Encoded protein: CASSGTVGNIQYF.

This sequence joins TRBV5-1 and TRBJ2-5; possibly TRBD2 for D (6 bases). The CDR3 totals 15 residues. CDR1 SGHRS and CDR2 YFSETQ come from the germline V gene. The V gene lost 0 bases and the J gene lost 5 bases, with 14 bases spanning the gap. The CDR3: CASSLDPGVVETQYF. For the CDR3, the DNA is TGCGCCAGCAGCTTGGACCCGGGAGTGGTCGAGACCCAGTACTTC. Filled out from reference TRBV5-1 and TRBJ2-5, the complete variable domain reads KAGVTQTPRYLIKTRGQQVTLSCSPISGHRSVSWYQQTPGQGLQFLFEYFSETQRNKGNFPGRFSGRQFSNSRSEMNVSTLELGDSALYLCASSLDPGVVETQYFGPGTRLLVL.

V usage is TRBV6-2 or TRBV6-3 and J usage is TRBJ2-5; 10 nucleotides agree with TRBD1. The germline V gene has CDR1 MNHEY and CDR2 SVGEGT. The CDR3 extends over 17 amino acids. J was trimmed by 1 base and V by 0 bases; bases with no gene match: 5. The CDR3 DNA sequence: TGTGCCAGCAGTTACTCGGACAGGGGGTTCCTCCAAGAGACCCAGTACTTC. It codes for CASSYSDRGFLQETQYF.

The rearrangement links TRBV23-1 to TRBJ2-3, with TRBD1 as a possible D gene (5 bases). TRBV23-1 is identified as an open reading frame with a role that is uncertain. V lost 1 base and J 0 bases, leaving 17 bases between the germline ends. The CDR3 runs to 18 residues. The DNA of the CDR3 is TGCGCCAGCAGTCAATACGAGCAGGGAAGTGCTAGCACAGATACGCAGTATTTT. Its translation: CASSQYEQGSASTDTQYF.